Each of the 30 T cell receptor beta chains below was sequenced from the same sample in a study of shared clonotypes between healthy human individuals. The assay was immunoSEQ multiplex PCR, and TCRdb's table has in-frame clones only and misses some. The sample includes approximately 940,000 clones, less than 85% seen only once; the top ten take approximately 1.5%. Sequenced input: memory CD4+ T cells sorted from blood. Sample subset: CD45RA-negative fraction. These receptors were obtained from a man aged 18 to 29 in good health.

The genes are TRBV5-1 and TRBJ1-1, with D possibly matching TRBD1 (6 bases). V lost 2 bases and J 5 bases, leaving 13 bases between the germline ends. This CDR3 is 14 amino acids long. The V gene's germline CDR1 is SGHRS and CDR2 YFSETQ. Here the CDR3 DNA reads TGCGCCAGCAGCTTTAACAGGGTCGGTACTGAAGCTTTCTTT. As protein: CASSFNRVGTEAFF. Filled out from reference TRBV5-1 and TRBJ1-1, the complete variable domain reads KAGVTQTPRYLIKTRGQQVTLSCSPISGHRSVSWYQQTPGQGLQFLFEYFSETQRNKGNFPGRFSGRQFSNSRSEMNVSTLELGDSALYLCASSFNRVGTEAFFGQGTRLTVV.

The CDR3: CASSPGAFQQPQHF. CDR3 coding DNA: TGTGCCAGCTCACCGGGGGCGTTCCAGCAGCCCCAGCATTTT. The chain recombines TRBV18 with TRBJ1-5; weak D call: TRBD1 (6 bases). The ends were cut back, 3 bases at V and 7 bases at J, with 13 bases in the middle. CDR1 is KGHSH, CDR2 LQKENI, per germline. CDR3 size: 14 residues.

This clone has a single count. V is TRBV13 and J is TRBJ2-3; possible D gene TRBD1, 6 bases. V lost 3 bases and J 0 bases, leaving 10 bases between the germline ends. This CDR3 comprises 15 residues. From germline, CDR1 is PRHDT and CDR2 FYEKMQ (reference sequence). The CDR3 DNA reads as TGTGCCAGCAGCTTCAGGACAGTAAGCACAGATACGCAGTATTTT. Protein: CASSFRTVSTDTQYF.

The rearrangement uses TRBV18 and TRBJ2-5; D remains unclear. V was clipped by 9 bases and J by 5 bases, with 16 bases between them. This CDR3 spans 13 amino acids. Germline values: CDR1 KGHSH, CDR2 LQKENI. The CDR3 sequence is CASFTEPDETQYF. The CDR3 coding sequence is TGTGCCAGTTTCACAGAACCCGACGAGACCCAGTACTTC. Full variable domain (outside the CDR3, taken from reference TRBV18 and TRBJ2-5): NAGVMQNPRHLVRRRGQEARLRCSPMKGHSHVYWYRQLPEEGLKFMVYLQKENIIDESGMPKERFSAEFPKEGPSILRIQQVVRGDSAAYFCASFTEPDETQYFGPGTRLLVL.

The chain employs TRBV19 and TRBJ1-5; TRBD1 might be the D (6 bases). The germline V gene encodes CDR1 LNHDA and CDR2 SQIVND (reference sequence). V lost 7 bases, J lost 5 bases, and 18 bases lay in between. The CDR3 is 15 residues long. In nucleotides, the CDR3 is TGTGCCAGTACCCCCGGGGGGGGCGCCTATCAGCCCCAGCATTTT. It encodes CASTPGGGAYQPQHF.

V usage is TRBV10-3 and J usage is TRBJ2-2; D gene ambiguous. The CDR3 is made up of 11 amino acids. V lost 6 bases, J lost 7 bases, and 6 bases lay in between. Germline CDR1 ENHRY, CDR2 SYGVKD. CDR3 coding DNA: TGTGCCATCAGCGCCCTCGGGGAGCTGTTTTTT. It encodes CAISALGELFF.

The rearrangement uses TRBV10-2 and TRBJ1-1; D is undetermined. The V end was cut by 2 bases, the J end by 10 bases, with 14 bases between. CDR3 length: 13 residues. CDR1 is WSHSY and CDR2 is SAAADI in the germline V gene. The CDR3 DNA reads TGCGCCAGCAGTGAGCCGGCCGGGAATGCAGCTTTCTTT. Protein sequence: CASSEPAGNAAFF.

V is TRBV9 and J is TRBJ2-5; D is undetermined. The germline CDR1 and CDR2 sequences are SGDLS and YYNGEE. CDR3 length: 15 residues. With 3 bases removed from V and 1 base from J, the gap between germline ends came to 13 bases. The CDR3 spells CASSADGWRQETQYF. The CDR3 region has the DNA TGTGCCAGCAGCGCCGACGGATGGCGCCAAGAGACCCAGTACTTC.

The chain combines TRBV5-1 with TRBJ2-1, with 13 bases that match TRBD2. Trimming cost V 3 bases and J 8 bases; bases outside gene matches: 2. This CDR3 has 14 residues. The germline V gene has CDR1 SGHRS and CDR2 YFSETQ. CDR3 region: CASSSGLAGHEQFF. Here the CDR3 DNA reads TGCGCCAGCAGCTCGGGACTAGCGGGACATGAGCAGTTCTTC.

This chain uses TRBV28 with TRBJ1-5; the D gene is possibly TRBD1 (5 bases). CDR1 and CDR2 (germline): MDHEN, SYDVKM. CDR3 length equals 15 residues. V gave up 3 bases and J gave up 3 bases, with 12 bases separating them. In DNA form, the CDR3 reads TGTGCCAGCAGTTTTATTAGGGGCCCCAATCAGCCCCAGCATTTT. Amino acid sequence: CASSFIRGPNQPQHF.

This clone was observed at least ten times. The rearrangement uses TRBV19 and TRBJ1-3; TRBD1 aligns across 8 bases. Germline CDR1 and CDR2: LNHDA and SQIVND (reference sequence). The V segment lost 10 bases and the J segment 3 bases; nucleotides outside the gene matches: 5. The CDR3 is made up of 13 amino acids. Here the CDR3 DNA reads TGTGCCACCTATACAGGGGGTGGAAACACCATATATTTT. It translates to CATYTGGGNTIYF. Variable domain in full (rest from reference TRBV19 and TRBJ1-3): DGGITQSPKYLFRKEGQNVTLSCEQNLNHDAMYWYRQDPGQGLRLIYYSQIVNDFQKGDIAEGYSVSREKKESFPLTVTSAQKNPTAFYLCATYTGGGNTIYFGEGSWLTVV.

J is TRBJ1-5 and V is TRBV6-1, with TRBD1 as a possible D gene (6 bases). V was pared by 0 bases and J by 0 bases, with 9 bases between. CDR3 length equals 16 residues. Germline V gene data show CDR1 as MNHNS and CDR2 as SASEGT. Written as DNA, the CDR3 is TGTGCCAGCAGTGAAGCTTGGACAGTTAGCAATCAGCCCCAGCATTTT. Translated, it gives CASSEAWTVSNQPQHF.

The V and J genes are TRBV7-9 and TRBJ2-7; no reliable D call. The CDR3 length is 12 residues. Germline values: CDR1 SEHNR, CDR2 FQNEAQ (reference sequence). Trimming left V 2 bases short and J 5 bases short, with 7 bases between. The CDR3: CASSLQSNEQYF. CDR3 bases: TGTGCCAGCAGCTTACAGAGTAACGAGCAGTACTTC.

The chain couples TRBV6-5 to TRBJ1-1; tentative D call: TRBD1 (5 bases). Trimming pared 0 bases from V and 4 bases from J, leaving 9 bases between. The CDR3 runs 14 residues. Germline V lookup: CDR1 MNHEY, CDR2 SVGAGI. The CDR3, as DNA: TGTGCCAGCAGTTACTCCCAGGGTTTCACTGAAGCTTTCTTT. It specifies CASSYSQGFTEAFF.

The genes are TRBV18 and TRBJ1-1; D gene unclear. V was pared by 6 bases and J by 5 bases, with 13 bases between. The CDR3 contains 13 residues. In germline, CDR1 is KGHSH, CDR2 LQKENI. DNA for the CDR3: TGTGCCAGCTCTCTTGACACCAGGACTGAAGCTTTCTTT. Translating gives CASSLDTRTEAFF. Combining the CDR3 with reference TRBV18 and TRBJ1-1 gives the whole variable domain NAGVMQNPRHLVRRRGQEARLRCSPMKGHSHVYWYRQLPEEGLKFMVYLQKENIIDESGMPKERFSAEFPKEGPSILRIQQVVRGDSAAYFCASSLDTRTEAFFGQGTRLTVV.

In this sample, this clone turned up once. V is TRBV2 and J is TRBJ1-1; D gene uncertain. Germline CDR1 and CDR2: SNHLY and FYNNEI. CDR3 length: 11 amino acids. The V end lost 6 bases, the J end lost 6 bases, and 8 bases lay between the germline ends. Here the CDR3 DNA reads TGTGCCAGCAGCGCGTTTTCTGAAGCTTTCTTT. Its translation is CASSAFSEAFF. Using reference TRBV2 and TRBJ1-1 for the parts outside the CDR3, the full variable domain is EPEVTQTPSHQVTQMGQEVILRCVPISNHLYFYWYRQILGQKVEFLVSFYNNEISEKSEIFDDQFSVERPDGSNFTLKIRSTKLEDSAMYFCASSAFSEAFFGQGTRLTVV.

The chain carries TRBV6-6 and TRBJ1-3, with TRBD1 matching 7 bases. From germline, CDR1 is MNHNY and CDR2 SVGAGI (reference sequence). The CDR3 runs 16 residues. J was trimmed by 3 bases and V by 2 bases; bases with no gene match: 7. CDR3 in DNA: TGTGCCAGCAGTTACCGCGGAGGGGGCGATGGAAACACCATATATTTT. It yields the protein CASSYRGGGDGNTIYF.

The chain couples TRBV19 to TRBJ1-3; D may be TRBD1 (5 bases). With 6 bases removed from V and 8 bases from J, the gap between germline ends came to 14 bases. The length of the CDR3 is 13 residues. The germline CDR1 and CDR2 sequences are LNHDA and SQIVND (reference sequence). CDR3: CASRNGGEHTIYF. The CDR3 DNA follows: TGTGCCAGTAGAAATGGAGGGGAACACACCATATATTTT. Drawing the rest from reference TRBV19 and TRBJ1-3, the complete variable domain is DGGITQSPKYLFRKEGQNVTLSCEQNLNHDAMYWYRQDPGQGLRLIYYSQIVNDFQKGDIAEGYSVSREKKESFPLTVTSAQKNPTAFYLCASRNGGEHTIYFGEGSWLTVV.

This clone showed up just a few times. V and J are TRBV28 and TRBJ1-5, with TRBD1 matching over 8 bases. The CDR3 loop spans 14 amino acids. V was clipped by 10 bases and J by 1 base; unmatched bases: 6. The germline gives CDR1 MDHEN, CDR2 SYDVKM. This CDR3 is CATRQGPSNQPQHF. The CDR3 DNA reads TGTGCCACAAGACAGGGGCCGAGCAATCAGCCCCAGCATTTT.

The CDR3 spells CASSFAGGPQHF. The CDR3, as DNA: TGTGCCAGCAGCTTTGCCGGCGGGCCCCAGCATTTT. The genes are TRBV7-8 and TRBJ1-5; D is unclear. V shed 3 bases and J shed 9 bases, with 9 bases lying between them. The CDR3 is 12 residues long. Germline V gene data show CDR1 as SGHVS and CDR2 as FQNEAQ.

V gene TRBV4-2 combines with J gene TRBJ1-2; TRBD1 aligns across 10 bases. CDR1 and CDR2 from the germline V gene are LGHNA and YNFKEQ. With V trimmed by 3 bases and J by 7 bases, 2 bases remained unmatched. This CDR3 has 13 amino acids. DNA for the CDR3: TGTGCCAGCAGCCAGACAGGGGGCGGTGGCTACACCTTC. Translated: CASSQTGGGGYTF.

As for this clone: Other DNA sequences in this sample translate to the same CDR3. The chain links TRBV5-1 to TRBJ2-2; D call uncertain. Germline V lookup: CDR1 SGHRS, CDR2 YFSETQ. This CDR3 has 13 amino acids. Trimming cost V 2 bases and J 2 bases, with 4 bases left between them. In DNA, the CDR3 is TGCGCCAGCAGCTTAGGTAACACCGGGGAGCTGTTTTTT. This codes for CASSLGNTGELFF.

The V call is TRBV19, the J call TRBJ2-1; 9 bases match TRBD1. The V and J ends lost 5 bases and 6 bases, in that order; junction bases with no gene match: 11. Looked up from germline, CDR1 is LNHDA and CDR2 is SQIVND (reference sequence). This CDR3 spans 16 amino acids. CDR3 amino acids: CASSFSGTGFGNEQFF. The CDR3 nucleotides are TGTGCCAGTAGTTTCTCCGGGACAGGGTTTGGCAATGAGCAGTTCTTC.

This clone has only one observation. The chain combines TRBV6-1 with TRBJ2-7; 10 nucleotides align to TRBD2. Germline trimming cut 6 bases from V and 4 bases from J; bases unmatched to any gene: 9. Germline assignment: CDR1 MNHNS and CDR2 SASEGT. CDR3 length: 15 amino acids. The CDR3 DNA sequence: TGTGCCAGCAGCCTAGGACTAGCGGACATTTACGAGCAGTACTTC. As protein: CASSLGLADIYEQYF.

The chain employs TRBV5-4 and TRBJ1-6; maybe TRBD1 (5 bases). The germline gives CDR1 SGHNT, CDR2 YYREEE (reference sequence). The CDR3 is 14 residues long. Trimming removed 0 bases from V and 9 bases from J, with 10 bases in between. CDR3 nucleotide sequence: TGTGCCAGCAGCTTGGACAGGAACCCTTCACCCCTCCACTTT. Encoded protein: CASSLDRNPSPLHF.

This clone was observed a single time. CDR3 amino acids: CASSQDLDGPRNQPQHF. CDR3 DNA sequence: TGCGCCAGCAGCCAAGATTTGGACGGACCCCGCAATCAGCCCCAGCATTTT. This rearrangement joins TRBV4-1 to TRBJ1-5, with D uncertain. This CDR3 region has 17 residues. Trimming stripped 0 bases from V and 2 bases from J, with 14 bases between. CDR1 is MGHRA and CDR2 is YSYEKL in the germline V gene.

The V and J genes are TRBV5-1 and TRBJ2-7; D not certain. This CDR3 has 15 residues. Looked up from germline, CDR1 is SGHRS and CDR2 is YFSETQ. The ends were cut back, 4 bases at V and 5 bases at J, with 19 bases in the middle. The CDR3 DNA reads as TGCGCCAGCAGCAGCGAGGAAAGACCCAGCAACGAGCAGTACTTC. It is translated as CASSSEERPSNEQYF.

On this clone itself: The same CDR3 can be traced to other DNA sequences in this sample. CDR3 sequence (DNA): TGTGCCAGCTCACCACAGCTCATGAACACTGAAGCTTTCTTT. Its translation is CASSPQLMNTEAFF. The chain combines TRBV18 with TRBJ1-1; D not resolved. The germline gives CDR1 KGHSH, CDR2 LQKENI. The CDR3 is 14 residues long. V lost 1 base and J lost 0, with 6 bases in between.

About this clone itself: The same CDR3 can be traced to other DNA sequences in this sample. The genes are TRBV11-3 and TRBJ2-3, with D hard to call. The ends were cut back, 5 bases at V and 3 bases at J, with 6 bases in the middle. This CDR3 is 12 amino acids long. Germline V gene lookup returns CDR1 SGHNT and CDR2 YENEEA. This CDR3 reads CASSPGTDTQYF. Here the CDR3 DNA reads TGTGCCAGCAGCCCCGGGACAGATACGCAGTATTTT.

The V call is TRBV7-9, the J call TRBJ2-5, with TRBD2 matching over 7 bases. Germline trimming cut 6 bases from V and 1 base from J; bases unmatched to any gene: 8. Germline V gene lookup returns CDR1 SEHNR and CDR2 FQNEAQ (reference sequence). There are 15 residues in the CDR3. CDR3 DNA: TGTGCCAGCAGACATCTAGCGGATTTCCAAGAGACCCAGTACTTC. Translating it yields CASRHLADFQETQYF.